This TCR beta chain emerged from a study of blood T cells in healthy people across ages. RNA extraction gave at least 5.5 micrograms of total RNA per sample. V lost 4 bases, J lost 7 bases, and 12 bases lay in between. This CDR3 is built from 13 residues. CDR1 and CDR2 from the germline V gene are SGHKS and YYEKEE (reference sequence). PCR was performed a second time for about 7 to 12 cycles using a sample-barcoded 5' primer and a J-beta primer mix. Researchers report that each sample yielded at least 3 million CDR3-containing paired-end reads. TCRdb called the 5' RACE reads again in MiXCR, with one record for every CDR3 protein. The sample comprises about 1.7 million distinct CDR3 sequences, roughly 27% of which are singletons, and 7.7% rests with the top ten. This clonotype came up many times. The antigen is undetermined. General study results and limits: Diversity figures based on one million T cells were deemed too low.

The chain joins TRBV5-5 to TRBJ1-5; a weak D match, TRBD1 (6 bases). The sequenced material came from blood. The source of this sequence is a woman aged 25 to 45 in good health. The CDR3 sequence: CASSPKQGQPQHF. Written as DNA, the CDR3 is TGTGCCAGCAGCCCAAAACAGGGACAGCCCCAGCATTTT.